The rows below give T cell receptor beta chains drawn from one sample of a study of identical twins. TCRdb reprocessed the 5' RACE reads with MiXCR, giving one entry per CDR3 protein. The repertoire has about 720,000 distinct CDR3 sequences, approximately 9% of them found once; the top ten carry approximately 0.89%. These data also formed part of another study, on yellow fever vaccine responses in identical twins.

The sequenced sample was PBMCs. The origin of the receptors is a woman aged 18-30 years in good health. CDR3s include the opening cysteine and the closing phenylalanine or tryptophan. Fields, in order: J gene, D gene, V gene, clone size, CDR3 protein, CDR3 DNA. A D gene is named only where the DNA matches it firmly. Size tells how often a clone was seen (once, few, many) or the class of an expanded clone, and some rows leave it out.

J: TRBJ2-1
D: TRBD2
V: TRBV11-2
size: -
CDR3: CASSLTSGRAFPYNEQFF
DNA: TGTGCCAGCAGCCTTACTAGCGGGAGGGCCTTCCCCTACAATGAGCAGTTCTTC

J: TRBJ1-2
D: -
V: TRBV12-3/TRBV12-4
size: -
CDR3: CASSLDRVLGYTF
DNA: TGTGCCAGCAGTTTAGACAGGGTTTTAGGCTACACCTTC

J: TRBJ2-3
D: -
V: TRBV7-3
size: -
CDR3: CASSLVTTDTQYF
DNA: TGTGCCAGCAGCTTAGTTACCACAGATACGCAGTATTTT

J: TRBJ2-3
D: -
V: TRBV29-1
size: few
CDR3: CSPLGQADTQYF
DNA: TGCAGCCCACTCGGGCAGGCAGATACGCAGTATTTT

J: TRBJ2-5
D: TRBD2
V: TRBV27
size: -
CDR3: CASSPLVGGETQYF
DNA: TGTGCCAGCAGTCCCCTTGTGGGAGGGGAGACCCAGTACTTC

J: TRBJ2-2
D: TRBD2
V: TRBV10-1
size: -
CDR3: CASSPTIGLAGPSESTGELFF
DNA: TGCGCCAGCAGTCCAACAATCGGACTAGCGGGCCCATCGGAGAGTACCGGGGAGCTGTTTTTT

J: TRBJ2-3
D: -
V: TRBV7-9
size: few
CDR3: CASTDPSPQIITDTQYF
DNA: TGTGCCAGCACCGATCCTTCCCCGCAGATAATCACAGATACGCAGTATTTT

J: TRBJ1-6
D: -
V: TRBV11-2
size: -
CDR3: CASSPTHSYNSPLHF
DNA: TGTGCCAGCAGCCCAACACACTCCTATAATTCACCCCTCCACTTT

J: TRBJ2-3
D: -
V: TRBV20-1
size: few
CDR3: CSAPRGGDADTQYF
DNA: TGCAGTGCTCCTCGTGGCGGGGATGCAGATACGCAGTATTTT

J: TRBJ1-2
D: -
V: TRBV13
size: few
CDR3: CASSLEEGRSYGYTF
DNA: TGTGCCAGCAGCTTAGAGGAGGGGAGGAGCTATGGCTACACCTTC

J: TRBJ2-7
D: -
V: TRBV28
size: -
CDR3: CASSPSGLNSPEQYF
DNA: TGTGCCAGCAGTCCCTCTGGGTTGAACTCCCCCGAGCAGTACTTC

J: TRBJ2-6
D: -
V: TRBV27
size: -
CDR3: CASSYQVTGANVLTF
DNA: TGTGCCAGCAGTTACCAGGTTACAGGGGCCAACGTCCTGACTTTC

J: TRBJ2-3
D: -
V: TRBV24-1
size: many
CDR3: CATSDSHRTQYF
DNA: TGTGCCACCAGTGATTCGCACAGAACGCAGTATTTT

J: TRBJ2-7
D: TRBD1
V: TRBV6-2/TRBV6-3
size: few
CDR3: CASSYNRGQLPPYEQYF
DNA: TGTGCCAGCAGTTACAATAGGGGACAGCTACCCCCCTACGAGCAGTACTTC

J: TRBJ2-1
D: -
V: TRBV27
size: few
CDR3: CASRLPSPGNEQFF
DNA: TGTGCCAGCAGGCTGCCCAGCCCTGGGAATGAGCAGTTCTTC

J: TRBJ2-2
D: -
V: TRBV20-1
size: few
CDR3: CSAREQENTGELFF
DNA: TGCAGTGCTAGGGAACAGGAGAACACCGGGGAGCTGTTTTTT

J: TRBJ2-1
D: -
V: TRBV19
size: -
CDR3: CASSMFWVSYNEQFF
DNA: TGTGCCAGTAGTATGTTCTGGGTCTCCTACAATGAGCAGTTCTTC

J: TRBJ2-7
D: -
V: TRBV6-2/TRBV6-3
size: -
CDR3: CASSYTAVVHEQYF
DNA: TGTGCCAGCAGTTACACTGCAGTGGTCCACGAGCAGTACTTC

J: TRBJ2-2
D: TRBD1
V: TRBV11-2
size: -
CDR3: CASSFPRDGTGGPLPTGELFF
DNA: TGTGCCAGCAGCTTTCCTCGGGACGGGACAGGGGGTCCGTTGCCAACCGGGGAGCTGTTTTTT

J: TRBJ2-7
D: TRBD1
V: TRBV27
size: -
CDR3: CASTPWGQSSYEQYF
DNA: TGTGCCAGCACCCCCTGGGGACAGAGCTCCTACGAGCAGTACTTC

J: TRBJ2-1
D: -
V: TRBV16
size: many
CDR3: CASSQWKGNEQFF
DNA: TGTGCCAGCAGCCAATGGAAGGGGAATGAGCAGTTCTTC

J: TRBJ2-3
D: -
V: TRBV27
size: few
CDR3: CAGERDTQYF
DNA: TGTGCCGGCGAACGGGATACGCAGTATTTT

J: TRBJ1-4
D: TRBD1
V: TRBV11-2
size: many
CDR3: CASSPTGGGEKLFF
DNA: TGTGCCAGCAGCCCGACAGGGGGGGGTGAAAAACTGTTTTTT

J: TRBJ1-1
D: TRBD1
V: TRBV6-5
size: -
CDR3: CASSSRPTGLNTEAFF
DNA: TGTGCCAGCAGTTCCCGGCCGACAGGGCTGAACACTGAAGCTTTCTTT

J: TRBJ1-1
D: TRBD1
V: TRBV29-1
size: many
CDR3: CSVAEGTGRNTEAFF
DNA: TGCAGCGTCGCAGAGGGGACAGGGAGGAACACTGAAGCTTTCTTT

J: TRBJ2-1
D: -
V: TRBV7-2
size: -
CDR3: CASSAQGRSRPNEQFF
DNA: TGTGCCAGCAGCGCGCAGGGGCGCTCCCGACCCAATGAGCAGTTCTTC

J: TRBJ2-2
D: TRBD2
V: TRBV3-1
size: many
CDR3: CASSQAFFGGGASNTGELFF
DNA: TGTGCCAGCAGCCAAGCTTTTTTTGGCGGGGGGGCTTCGAACACCGGGGAGCTGTTTTTT

J: TRBJ2-7
D: TRBD1
V: TRBV7-9
size: -
CDR3: CASSSETGTGGYEQYF
DNA: TGTGCCAGCAGCTCAGAGACCGGGACAGGGGGTTACGAGCAGTACTTC

J: TRBJ2-7
D: TRBD1
V: TRBV20-1
size: -
CDR3: CSARRTGSYERYF
DNA: TGCAGTGCTAGAAGGACAGGCTCCTACGAGCGGTACTTC

J: TRBJ2-3
D: -
V: TRBV5-4
size: few
CDR3: CASSIDSFTDTQYF
DNA: TGTGCCAGCAGCATAGATAGCTTTACAGATACGCAGTATTTT

J: TRBJ2-1
D: -
V: TRBV20-1
size: -
CDR3: CSARGEVRERGNEQFF
DNA: TGCAGTGCTAGAGGGGAGGTCCGGGAGAGGGGCAATGAGCAGTTCTTC

J: TRBJ1-4
D: -
V: TRBV30
size: -
CDR3: CAWGDEKLFF
DNA: TGTGCCTGGGGCGATGAAAAACTGTTTTTT

J: TRBJ1-2
D: -
V: TRBV7-3
size: -
CDR3: CASSLTGDYNYGYTF
DNA: TGTGCCAGCAGCTTAACCGGGGACTATAACTATGGCTACACCTTC

J: TRBJ2-3
D: -
V: TRBV29-1
size: many
CDR3: CSVEVRILLTDTQYF
DNA: TGCAGCGTTGAAGTTAGGATTCTACTAACAGATACGCAGTATTTT

J: TRBJ2-7
D: -
V: TRBV7-2
size: -
CDR3: CASSLTQDSAYEQYF
DNA: TGTGCCAGCAGCTTAACCCAGGACAGTGCCTACGAGCAGTACTTC

J: TRBJ2-1
D: -
V: TRBV29-1
size: many
CDR3: CSVEGTSGPNPYNEQFF
DNA: TGCAGCGTTGAAGGGACTTCGGGACCTAACCCCTACAATGAGCAGTTCTTC

J: TRBJ2-5
D: -
V: TRBV5-1
size: -
CDR3: CASSLGGGAYETQYF
DNA: TGCGCCAGCAGTCTTGGTGGGGGGGCCTATGAGACCCAGTACTTC

J: TRBJ2-3
D: TRBD1
V: TRBV7-8
size: few
CDR3: CASSLAPTGVPDTQYF
DNA: TGTGCCAGCAGCTTAGCCCCGACAGGGGTCCCAGATACGCAGTATTTT

J: TRBJ2-3
D: TRBD2
V: TRBV4-3
size: few
CDR3: CASSRGSGRAGGDTQYF
DNA: TGCGCCAGCAGCCGGGGTAGCGGGAGGGCCGGTGGAGATACGCAGTATTTT

J: TRBJ2-7
D: -
V: TRBV5-1
size: many
CDR3: CASRLGVSNEQYF
DNA: TGCGCCAGCAGGTTGGGGGTTTCCAACGAGCAGTACTTC

J: TRBJ2-2
D: -
V: TRBV29-1
size: many
CDR3: CSAGLGAGELFF
DNA: TGCAGCGCCGGCCTGGGCGCCGGGGAGCTGTTTTTT

J: TRBJ2-7
D: -
V: TRBV29-1
size: many
CDR3: CSVLLAHSYEQYF
DNA: TGCAGCGTTCTACTAGCCCATTCCTACGAGCAGTACTTC

J: TRBJ2-3
D: TRBD1
V: TRBV5-1
size: few
CDR3: CASSWGQGYTDTQYF
DNA: TGCGCCAGCAGCTGGGGACAGGGCTACACAGATACGCAGTATTTT